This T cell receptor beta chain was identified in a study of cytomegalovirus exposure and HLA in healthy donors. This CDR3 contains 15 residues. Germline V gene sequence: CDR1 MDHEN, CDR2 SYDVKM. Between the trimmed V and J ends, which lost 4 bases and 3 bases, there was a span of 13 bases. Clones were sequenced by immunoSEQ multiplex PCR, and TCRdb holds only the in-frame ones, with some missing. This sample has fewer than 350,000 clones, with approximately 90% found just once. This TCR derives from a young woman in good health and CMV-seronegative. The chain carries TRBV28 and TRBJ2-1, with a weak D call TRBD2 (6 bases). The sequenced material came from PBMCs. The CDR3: CASSSRLGVYNEQFF. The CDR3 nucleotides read TGTGCCAGCAGTTCCCGACTAGGTGTCTACAATGAGCAGTTCTTC.